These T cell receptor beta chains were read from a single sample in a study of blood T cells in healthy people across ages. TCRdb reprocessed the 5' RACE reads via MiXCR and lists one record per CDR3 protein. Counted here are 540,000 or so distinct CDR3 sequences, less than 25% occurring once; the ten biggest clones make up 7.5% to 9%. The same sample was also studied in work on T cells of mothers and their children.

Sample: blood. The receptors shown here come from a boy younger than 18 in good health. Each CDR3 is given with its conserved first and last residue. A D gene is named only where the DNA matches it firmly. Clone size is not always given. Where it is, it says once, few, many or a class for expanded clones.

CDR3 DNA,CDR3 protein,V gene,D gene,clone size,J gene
TGCAGTGCTCCGACCGGGACTAGCAGCGGCCCCCAGTACTTC,CSAPTGTSSGPQYF,TRBV20-1,TRBD2,few,TRBJ2-5
TGCGCCTCGAGTACGGTCGAGGCCCAGTACTTC,CASSTVEAQYF,TRBV6-1,NA,NA,TRBJ2-5
TGTGCCAGCAGCCTTCTCCCCCACGGACCCCGAGACGAAAAACTGTTTTTT,CASSLLPHGPRDEKLFF,TRBV7-9,NA,NA,TRBJ1-4
TGTGCCAGCAGGGATGGGACTAGCGGGGGAGGAGAGCAGTTCTTC,CASRDGTSGGGEQFF,TRBV11-1,TRBD2,many,TRBJ2-1
TGTGCCAGCAGCCGAACCGGACAGGGGTACGGGGAGACCCAGTACTTC,CASSRTGQGYGETQYF,TRBV11-3,TRBD1,NA,TRBJ2-5
TGCGCCAGCAGCGTAGACAGGGCAGCGGGCTATGGCTACACCTTC,CASSVDRAAGYGYTF,TRBV5-1,TRBD1,few,TRBJ1-2
TGTGCCAGCTCACCGAGGGGTCCCAAAAACATTCAGTACTTC,CASSPRGPKNIQYF,TRBV18,NA,NA,TRBJ2-4
TGCGCCAGCAGCCAAGCGTCAGCCTCCTACGAGCAGTACTTC,CASSQASASYEQYF,TRBV4-1,NA,NA,TRBJ2-7
TGTGCCAGCAGTATCGGGGGGGCCTCGGCCAAAAACATTCAGTACTTC,CASSIGGASAKNIQYF,TRBV28,TRBD2,few,TRBJ2-4
TGTGCCAGCAGCGTGGGACTAGCGAACAATGAGCAGTTCTTC,CASSVGLANNEQFF,TRBV7-2,TRBD2,NA,TRBJ2-1
TGTGCCTGGACGAGAAAGAGGGGCACTGAAGCTTTCTTT,CAWTRKRGTEAFF,TRBV30,NA,few,TRBJ1-1
TGCGCCAGCAGCCCAGGAACAGGGGGCGCCGACTATGGCTACACCTTC,CASSPGTGGADYGYTF,TRBV5-1,TRBD1,many,TRBJ1-2
TGTGCCAGCAGCTGGGGGGTCGAAGATGAGCAGTTCTTC,CASSWGVEDEQFF,TRBV7-2,NA,NA,TRBJ2-1
TGTGCCAGCAGCCCCCAGATGGGTGAGGAGACCCAGTACTTC,CASSPQMGEETQYF,TRBV7-9,NA,few,TRBJ2-5
TGCAGCGTATTAGGATCCTACGAGAAGTACTTC,CSVLGSYEKYF,TRBV29-1,NA,NA,TRBJ2-7
TGCGCCAGCAGCCATGGAGCGGGGGTTTCTCACGATACGCAGTATTTT,CASSHGAGVSHDTQYF,TRBV4-3,TRBD2,few,TRBJ2-3
TGCGCCAGCAGCCACCACAGCAGGACACCAACCTACGAGCAGTACTTC,CASSHHSRTPTYEQYF,TRBV4-3,NA,few,TRBJ2-7
TGTGCCAGCAGTTCGGGGGCAGAACCCCACACAGATACGCAGTATTTT,CASSSGAEPHTDTQYF,TRBV28,NA,NA,TRBJ2-3
TGCGCCAGCAGCTTGGTTCCGGGTTCCTACAATGAGCAGTTCTTC,CASSLVPGSYNEQFF,TRBV5-1,NA,NA,TRBJ2-1
TGCAGTGCTAGAGATAGGCCGGCTAGCGGGACAATCTCCTACAATGAGCAGTTCTTC,CSARDRPASGTISYNEQFF,TRBV20-1,TRBD2,NA,TRBJ2-1
TGTGCCAGCAGCTTAGAAACAGGGTTGAACACTGAAGCTTTCTTT,CASSLETGLNTEAFF,TRBV7-2,NA,few,TRBJ1-1
TGTGCCAGCAGCTTTCCCCTCTGGGGGGTTCCGAACACTGAAGCTTTCTTT,CASSFPLWGVPNTEAFF,TRBV7-2,NA,few,TRBJ1-1
TGTGCCAGCAGTCACCTGACAGGGGGCTCTGGAAACACCATATATTTT,CASSHLTGGSGNTIYF,TRBV6-5,TRBD1,NA,TRBJ1-3
TGTGCCAGCAGCTTAGCGGGGACGGATGAAAAACTGTTTTTT,CASSLAGTDEKLFF,TRBV7-8,NA,NA,TRBJ1-4
TGCGCCAGCAGCCAAGACCAGGGCATAGGTGAAAAACTGTTTTTT,CASSQDQGIGEKLFF,TRBV4-3,NA,NA,TRBJ1-4
TGTGCCAGCAGCCAAGCCGGGACTAGCACTGAGCAGTTCTTC,CASSQAGTSTEQFF,TRBV3-1,TRBD2,many,TRBJ2-1
TGTGCCAGCAGCTTGAGTCTGGGCTACGAGCAGTACTTC,CASSLSLGYEQYF,TRBV7-2,NA,many,TRBJ2-7
TGTGCCAGCAGCTACGGACAGGGGGCCTGCGAGCAGTACTTC,CASSYGQGACEQYF,TRBV28,TRBD1,few,TRBJ2-7
TGTGCCAGCAGCCAAGAGCAGGGTAGGCCTAATGAAAAACTGTTTTTT,CASSQEQGRPNEKLFF,TRBV4-2,NA,NA,TRBJ1-4